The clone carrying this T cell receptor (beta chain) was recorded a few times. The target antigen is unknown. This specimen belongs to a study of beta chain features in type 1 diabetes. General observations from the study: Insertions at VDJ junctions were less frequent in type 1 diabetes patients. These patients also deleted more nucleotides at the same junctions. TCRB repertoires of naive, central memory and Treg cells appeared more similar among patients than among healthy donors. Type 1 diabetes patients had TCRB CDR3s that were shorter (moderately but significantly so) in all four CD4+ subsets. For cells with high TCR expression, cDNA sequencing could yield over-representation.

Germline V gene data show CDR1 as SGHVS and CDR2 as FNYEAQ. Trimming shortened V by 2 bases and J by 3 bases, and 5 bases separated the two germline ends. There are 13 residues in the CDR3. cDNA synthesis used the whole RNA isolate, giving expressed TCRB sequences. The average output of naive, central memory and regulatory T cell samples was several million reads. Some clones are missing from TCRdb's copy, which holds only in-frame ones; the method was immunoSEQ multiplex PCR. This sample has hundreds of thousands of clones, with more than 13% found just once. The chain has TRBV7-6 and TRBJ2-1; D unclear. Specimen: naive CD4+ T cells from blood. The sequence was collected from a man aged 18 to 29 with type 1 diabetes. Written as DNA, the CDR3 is TGTGCCAGCAGCTTAACAGTCTACAATGAGCAGTTCTTC. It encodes CASSLTVYNEQFF.